This TCR beta chain was profiled in a study of PD-1 blockade in mismatch repair-deficient tumors. Study-wide results and caveats: Rapid post-treatment expansion, then contraction, generally preceding radiologic response, marked tumor-resident clones.

Comment on this clone: Its antigen is as yet unknown.

Mismatch repair deficiency was confirmed in all patients, by PCR or immunohistochemistry. TCRs were sequenced from a few patients responding to pembrolizumab. Only in-frame clones appear in the TCRdb table, and some are missing; sequencing was by immunoSEQ multiplex PCR. The table lists around 100,000 clones, about 74% of them singletons, with about 5.1% in the top ten. The CDR3 has 14 residues. Germline loops: CDR1 SEHNR, CDR2 FQNEAQ (reference sequence). Trimming removed 0 bases from V and 3 bases from J, with 6 bases in between. The chain is built from TRBV7-9 and TRBJ2-1, with a weak D call TRBD2 (5 bases). The receptor was isolated from an adult with mismatch repair-deficient cancer. The source material was peripheral blood, sampled around 60 weeks after starting pembrolizumab. DNA for the CDR3: TGTGCCAGCAGCTTAGCCACTAGCTACAATGAGCAGTTCTTC. This codes for CASSLATSYNEQFF. Full variable domain (outside the CDR3, taken from reference TRBV7-9 and TRBJ2-1): DTGVSQNPRHKITKRGQNVTFRCDPISEHNRLYWYRQTLGQGPEFLTYFQNEAQLEKSRLLSDRFSAERPKGSFSTLEIQRTEQGDSAMYLCASSLATSYNEQFFGPGTRLTVL.